This T cell receptor beta chain was observed in a study of T-cell reconstitution after alpha-beta-depleted transplantation in children. Study-wide results and limits: Alpha-beta T cells present about two months after transplant were reported to originate from several hundred expanded graft clones. From surviving recipient T cells and thymic progenitors came the high day-60 TCRbeta diversity observed in some patients. Newly produced T cells mostly accounted for T-cell counts and diversity one year post-transplant.

A library of TCRbeta sequences, prepared with unique molecular identifiers, was generated. One entry per CDR3 protein, called by TCRdb with MiXCR from the PCR reads. In the table there are around 700,000 distinct CDR3 sequences, roughly 14% of which are singletons. This CDR3 is 16 amino acids long. Germline loops: CDR1 SGHAT, CDR2 FQNNGV. Trimming took 4 bases from V and 4 from J, leaving 16 bases between them. This clonotype has only a few counts. The antigen is unknown. The TCR sequence derives from a girl aged 2 to 10 with congenital amegakaryocytic thrombocytopenia, due to receive a stem cell transplant. The chain recombines TRBV11-2 with TRBJ2-2, with D possibly TRBD2 on 5 matching bases. The sequenced sample was PBMCs, obtained before TCRalphabeta/CD19-depleted stem cell transplant. CDR3 DNA sequence: TGTGCCAGCAGCTACATTCAAGCGGTTTCCACCGGGGAGCTGTTTTTT. Translated, it gives CASSYIQAVSTGELFF.